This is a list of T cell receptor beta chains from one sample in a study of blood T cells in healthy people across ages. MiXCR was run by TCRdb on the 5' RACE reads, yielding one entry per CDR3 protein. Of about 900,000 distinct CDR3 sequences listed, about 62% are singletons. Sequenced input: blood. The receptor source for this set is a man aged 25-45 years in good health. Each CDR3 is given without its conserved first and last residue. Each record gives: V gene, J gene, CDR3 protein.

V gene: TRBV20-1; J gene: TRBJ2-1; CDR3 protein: SASRRTSGTDEQF
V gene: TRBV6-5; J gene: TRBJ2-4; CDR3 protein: ASRHSLAKNIQY
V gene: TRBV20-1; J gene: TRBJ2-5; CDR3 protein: SAQLAGGWETQY
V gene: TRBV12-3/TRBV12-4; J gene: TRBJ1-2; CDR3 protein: ASSPGRNYGYT
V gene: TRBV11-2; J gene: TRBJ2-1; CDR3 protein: ASKPKWRGGGLYNEQF
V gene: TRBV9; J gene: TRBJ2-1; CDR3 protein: ASSVGATEQF
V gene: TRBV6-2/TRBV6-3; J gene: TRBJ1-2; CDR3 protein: ASSTRTFYGYT
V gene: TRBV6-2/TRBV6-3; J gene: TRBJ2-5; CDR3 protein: ASSGGTSPPGEQY
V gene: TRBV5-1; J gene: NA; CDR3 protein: ASSWGPISGTANEQY
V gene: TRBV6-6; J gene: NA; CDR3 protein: ASSYSRGPETQY
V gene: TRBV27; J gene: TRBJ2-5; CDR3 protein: ASSLYGGRGETQY
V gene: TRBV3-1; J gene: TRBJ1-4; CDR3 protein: ASSQALREEKLF
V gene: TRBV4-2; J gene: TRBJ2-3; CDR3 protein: ASSQEGGTAPGTDTQY
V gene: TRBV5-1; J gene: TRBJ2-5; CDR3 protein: ASSKGETQY
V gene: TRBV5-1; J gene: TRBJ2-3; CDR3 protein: ASSLTASGNTDTQY
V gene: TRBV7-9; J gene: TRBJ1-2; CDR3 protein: ASRLAPSTGYGYT
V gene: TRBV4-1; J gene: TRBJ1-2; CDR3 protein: ASSPSRGQGKGYT
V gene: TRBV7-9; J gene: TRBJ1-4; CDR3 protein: ASSDRTSRGFEKLF
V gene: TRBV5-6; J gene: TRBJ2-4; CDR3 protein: ASSLVSVAKNIQY
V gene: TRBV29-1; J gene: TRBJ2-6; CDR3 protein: SVERFSGANVLT
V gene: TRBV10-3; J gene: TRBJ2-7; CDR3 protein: AISESSRPSYEQY
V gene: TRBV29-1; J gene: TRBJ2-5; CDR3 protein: SVEDQSWHQETQY
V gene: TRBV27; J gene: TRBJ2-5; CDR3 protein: TSTSTDRGQETQY
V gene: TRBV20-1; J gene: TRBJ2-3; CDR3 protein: TGSAGTDTQY
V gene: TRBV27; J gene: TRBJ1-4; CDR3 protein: ASSWQGTPNEKLF
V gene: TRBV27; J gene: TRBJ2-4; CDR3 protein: ASSYGGDSIQY
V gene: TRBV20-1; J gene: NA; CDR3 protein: SAQRGNYEQY
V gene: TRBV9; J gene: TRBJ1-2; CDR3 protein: ASSASYGYT
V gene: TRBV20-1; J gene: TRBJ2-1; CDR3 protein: SASPLAGLSSYNEQF
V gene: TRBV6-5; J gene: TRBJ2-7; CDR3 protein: ASSRVTDSYEQY
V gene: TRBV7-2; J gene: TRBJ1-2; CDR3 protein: ASSLDASGGYGYT
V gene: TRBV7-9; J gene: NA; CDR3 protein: ASSRRDKPYEQY
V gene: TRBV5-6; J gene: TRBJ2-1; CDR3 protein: ASSLFHNEQF
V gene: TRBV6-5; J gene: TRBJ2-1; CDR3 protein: ASTAGTSSYNEQF
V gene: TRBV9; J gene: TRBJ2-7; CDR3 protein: ASSVSAGASYEQY
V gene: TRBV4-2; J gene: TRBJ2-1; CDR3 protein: ASSQVGAGDEQF
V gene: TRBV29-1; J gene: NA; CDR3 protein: SGGQVEGTQY
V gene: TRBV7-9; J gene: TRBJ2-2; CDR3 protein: ASSAWGESTGELF
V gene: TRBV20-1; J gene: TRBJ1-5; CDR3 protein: SASRRAGLRGNQPQH
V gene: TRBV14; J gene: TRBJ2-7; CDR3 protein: ASSQDRVHPWINEQY
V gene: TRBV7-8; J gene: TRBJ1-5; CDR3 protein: ASSTGGHQPQH
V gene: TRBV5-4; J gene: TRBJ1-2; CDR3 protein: ASSSQGADVYGYT
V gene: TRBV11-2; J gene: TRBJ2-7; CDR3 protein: ASSLERGRGEQY
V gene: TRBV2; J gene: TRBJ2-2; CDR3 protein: ASSGGWAGELF
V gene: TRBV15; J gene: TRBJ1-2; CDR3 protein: ATSGGLNYGYT
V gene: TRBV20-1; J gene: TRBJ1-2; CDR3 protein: SARRGQGLYGYT
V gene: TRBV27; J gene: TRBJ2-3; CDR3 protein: ASSLSGAPEDTQY
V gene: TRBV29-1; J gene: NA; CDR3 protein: SVEGKGYEQF
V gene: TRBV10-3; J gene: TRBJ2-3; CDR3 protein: AISETSGGSDTQY
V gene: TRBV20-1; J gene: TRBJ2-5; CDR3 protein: SAREGRLQETQY
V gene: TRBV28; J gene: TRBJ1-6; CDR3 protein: ASSLGLGTPLH
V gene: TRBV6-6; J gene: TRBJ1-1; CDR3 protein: ASREQFSSGLAEAF
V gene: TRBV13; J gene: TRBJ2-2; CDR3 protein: ASSLQYGGELF